This entry lists 22 T cell receptor beta chains sequenced from one sample in a study of Tregs in tolerant kidney transplant recipients. Mixed chimerism was transient after nonmyeloablative marrow transplants from related graft donors. Libraries were prepared by immunoSEQ multiplex PCR; TCRdb keeps only in-frame clonotypes and omits some of them. Of around 86,000 clones in the sample, 90% to 95% are singletons; the top ten hold around 1.6%. Sequenced material: CD4+ T cells from blood (PBMCs), taken 24 months after the transplant. All receptors come from a human patient who received a combined kidney and bone marrow transplant. Some T cells may possibly be graft donor cells.

The chain combines TRBV7-2 with TRBJ1-2, with D possibly matching TRBD1 (5 bases). The CDR3 consists of 14 residues. V lost 5 bases to trimming and J lost 3 bases, with 13 bases between them. CDR1 SGHTA and CDR2 FQGNSA come from the germline V gene. The CDR3 DNA is TGTGCCAGCAGCCACCCCAAAGGGGACTATGGCTACACCTTC. It is translated as CASSHPKGDYGYTF.

This chain joins TRBV2 and TRBJ1-4, with D maybe TRBD1 (5 bases). Per germline, CDR1 SNHLY and CDR2 FYNNEI. Trimming shortened V by 6 bases and J by 12 bases, and 17 bases separated the two germline ends. The CDR3 sequence is 13 residues long. CDR3 sequence reads: CASSILSRGELFF. The CDR3 region has the DNA TGTGCCAGCAGCATACTTTCCCGGGGGGAACTGTTTTTT.

V usage is TRBV18 and J usage is TRBJ2-5; tentatively, D is TRBD2 (6 bases). Trimming shortened V by 4 bases and J by 7 bases, and 10 bases separated the two germline ends. The CDR3 spans 12 residues. The germline gives CDR1 KGHSH, CDR2 LQKENI. The CDR3 sequence: CASSLPGGTQYF. The CDR3 DNA reads TGTGCCAGCTCACTACCCGGGGGGACCCAGTACTTC.

The V and J genes are TRBV5-6 and TRBJ2-7; possibly TRBD1 for D (6 bases). Trimming removed 0 bases at V and 4 bases at J, with 17 bases between. The CDR3 covers 16 residues. The V gene's germline CDR1 is SGHDT and CDR2 YYEEEE. This CDR3 reads CASSLGGGDIKYEQYF. CDR3 nucleotides: TGTGCCAGCAGCTTGGGCGGTGGGGACATAAAATACGAGCAGTACTTC. Looking up the rest from reference TRBV5-6 and TRBJ2-7 gives the full variable domain: DAGVTQSPTHLIKTRGQQVTLRCSPKSGHDTVSWYQQALGQGPQFIFQYYEEEERQRGNFPDRFSGHQFPNYSSELNVNALLLGDSALYLCASSLGGGDIKYEQYFGPGTRLTVT.

The J gene is TRBJ2-3, the V gene TRBV19; 10 nucleotides line up with TRBD1. Germline-derived CDR1 and CDR2 are LNHDA and SQIVND (reference sequence). This CDR3 has 16 residues. V lost 5 bases to trimming and J lost 3 bases; unmatched junction nucleotides: 8. The DNA for the CDR3 is TGTGCCAGTAGTCTCCGACAGGGGGCCGTTACAGATACGCAGTATTTT. This sequence encodes CASSLRQGAVTDTQYF. Drawing the rest from reference TRBV19 and TRBJ2-3, the complete variable domain is DGGITQSPKYLFRKEGQNVTLSCEQNLNHDAMYWYRQDPGQGLRLIYYSQIVNDFQKGDIAEGYSVSREKKESFPLTVTSAQKNPTAFYLCASSLRQGAVTDTQYFGPGTRLTVL.

The gene calls are TRBV15 and TRBJ2-1, with 7 bases aligning to TRBD1. This CDR3 has 12 amino acids. CDR1 is LNHNV, CDR2 YYDKDF, per germline (reference sequence). Trimming removed 7 bases from V and 7 bases from J; junction bases left unmatched: 4. The CDR3 region has the DNA TGTGCCACCAACAGGGGCAGTAATGAGCAGTTCTTC. It codes for CATNRGSNEQFF.

The rearrangement uses TRBV7-2 and TRBJ2-3; 12 bases align to TRBD2. Germline V gene lookup returns CDR1 SGHTA and CDR2 FQGNSA. J was trimmed by 4 bases and V by 5 bases; bases with no gene match: 4. This CDR3 comprises 15 residues. In DNA form, the CDR3 reads TGTGCCAGCAGCCCGCGACTAGCGGGAGCAGATACGCAGTATTTT. Residues: CASSPRLAGADTQYF.

J is TRBJ2-5 and V is TRBV4-1, with D possibly TRBD2 on 6 matching bases. V was trimmed by 0 bases and J by 1 base, leaving 9 bases between them. The CDR3 contains 15 residues. Germline CDR1 reads MGHRA; CDR2 reads YSYEKL. CDR3 DNA sequence: TGCGCCAGCAGCCAAGATCAACTAGCCCAAGAGACCCAGTACTTC. Translating it yields CASSQDQLAQETQYF.

The J gene is TRBJ1-5, the V gene TRBV7-3; TRBD1 might be the D (5 bases). The CDR3 is made up of 13 amino acids. Trimming removed 4 bases at V and 3 bases at J, with 7 bases between. CDR1 SGHTA and CDR2 FQGTGA come from the germline V gene. CDR3 sequence (DNA): TGTGCCAGCAGCTCAGGGTCCAATCAGCCCCAGCATTTT. It yields the protein CASSSGSNQPQHF.

The CDR3 sequence is CASSLSGTEQFF. The CDR3, as DNA: TGTGCCAGCAGCCTTAGTGGTACTGAGCAGTTCTTC. The chain is built from TRBV9 and TRBJ2-1; D uncertain. The CDR3 is made up of 12 amino acids. Germline V gene data show CDR1 as SGDLS and CDR2 as YYNGEE. The germline V and J ends were trimmed by 4 bases and 9 bases, with 11 bases remaining between them.

The rearrangement uses TRBV29-1 and TRBJ1-1, with TRBD1 as a possible D gene (6 bases). The germline V and J ends were trimmed by 4 bases and 0 bases, with 12 bases remaining between them. CDR1 SQVTM and CDR2 ANQGSEA come from the germline V gene. The CDR3 sequence is 14 residues long. The CDR3 loop reads CSVGSTGMNTEAFF. Here the CDR3 DNA reads TGCAGCGTTGGTTCCACAGGGATGAACACTGAAGCTTTCTTT.

The chain joins TRBV29-1 to TRBJ2-5; D uncertain. This CDR3 comprises 12 residues. V lost 4 bases and J 5 bases, leaving 11 bases between the germline ends. CDR1 SQVTM and CDR2 ANQGSEA come from the germline V gene. CDR3: CSVGVPEETQYF. CDR3 coding DNA: TGCAGCGTTGGGGTCCCGGAGGAGACCCAGTACTTC.

This chain links TRBV19 with TRBJ1-1; the D gene is possibly TRBD1 (6 bases). V lost 6 bases to trimming and J lost 6 bases, with 14 bases between them. The CDR3 loop spans 13 amino acids. Germline CDR1 LNHDA, CDR2 SQIVND (reference sequence). The CDR3 loop is CASSPRGRAEAFF. The CDR3 DNA is TGTGCCAGTAGCCCCAGGGGACGTGCTGAAGCTTTCTTT.

The V call is TRBV5-1, the J call TRBJ2-2, with 8 bases that match TRBD2. With 4 bases clipped from V and 5 bases from J, the junction kept 4 bases outside the gene matches. The germline V gene encodes CDR1 SGHRS and CDR2 YFSETQ. The CDR3 loop spans 14 amino acids. In nucleotides, the CDR3 is TGCGCCAGCAGCATAAAGCGGGAGACCGGGGAGCTGTTTTTT. Translated: CASSIKRETGELFF. Based on the CDR3 plus reference TRBV5-1 and TRBJ2-2, the full variable domain is KAGVTQTPRYLIKTRGQQVTLSCSPISGHRSVSWYQQTPGQGLQFLFEYFSETQRNKGNFPGRFSGRQFSNSRSEMNVSTLELGDSALYLCASSIKRETGELFFGEGSRLTVL.

The J gene is TRBJ2-5, the V gene TRBV7-6; possibly TRBD2 for D (5 bases). V lost 2 bases to trimming and J lost 1 base, with 14 bases between them. Per germline, CDR1 SGHVS and CDR2 FNYEAQ. This CDR3 is built from 16 residues. The CDR3 coding sequence is TGTGCCAGCAGCTTACCAGTAGCGCATACCCAAGAGACCCAGTACTTC. Protein: CASSLPVAHTQETQYF.

The V and J genes are TRBV18 and TRBJ2-7; 8 positions match TRBD2. Germline assignment: CDR1 KGHSH and CDR2 LQKENI. The CDR3 is 16 amino acids. V lost 3 bases to trimming and J lost 4 bases; unmatched junction nucleotides: 11. The CDR3 DNA follows: TGTGCCAGCTCACCTGTATACGGGGGGGAGAAGTACGAGCAGTACTTC. Protein: CASSPVYGGEKYEQYF.

This chain joins TRBV16 and TRBJ2-4, with D possibly being TRBD2 (6 bases). Trimming cost V 4 bases and J 8 bases, with 12 bases left between them. Germline V CDR1 and CDR2: KGHSY, FQNENV. The CDR3 is made up of 13 amino acids. Written as DNA, the CDR3 is TGTGCCAGCAGCCCACGCAGGGAGGACATTCAGTACTTC. Translating gives CASSPRREDIQYF.

The rearrangement links TRBV4-3 to TRBJ2-1, with a possible D match to TRBD2 (5 bases). The length of the CDR3 is 14 residues. The ends were cut back, 1 base at V and 7 bases at J, with 11 bases in the middle. The germline CDR1 and CDR2 sequences are LGHNA and YSLEER. The CDR3: CASSQVVGRNEQFF. CDR3 in DNA: TGCGCCAGCAGCCAAGTCGTAGGGAGAAATGAGCAGTTCTTC.

The rearrangement uses TRBV5-3 and TRBJ2-3, with TRBD2 as a possible D gene (6 bases). Being an ORF, TRBV5-3 has a function that is uncertain. The CDR3 contains 15 residues. Trimming cost V 0 bases and J 6 bases, with 14 bases left between them. CDR3 amino acids: CARSLGLRGEDTQYF. The CDR3 DNA reads TGTGCCAGAAGCTTGGGACTCCGCGGGGAGGATACGCAGTATTTT.

This chain links TRBV30 with TRBJ2-7; D remains unclear. The length of the CDR3 is 12 residues. The V gene lost 1 base and the J gene lost 4 bases, with 8 bases spanning the gap. CDR1 is GTSNPN, CDR2 SVGIG, per germline (reference sequence). In DNA, the CDR3 is TGTGCCTGGAGTGCTACGACTTACGAGCAGTACTTC. Its protein is CAWSATTYEQYF.

The CDR3 loop reads CASSRPLAGGLHNEQFF. The DNA of the CDR3 is TGTGCCAGTAGTCGCCCTTTGGCGGGAGGGCTCCACAATGAGCAGTTCTTC. The chain couples TRBV19 to TRBJ2-1; 9 positions match TRBD2. The CDR3 covers 17 residues. V dropped 5 bases and J dropped 5; count of bases not matched to a gene: 13. Germline V gene lookup returns CDR1 LNHDA and CDR2 SQIVND (reference sequence).

V and J are TRBV11-1 and TRBJ2-7, with TRBD2 matching over 7 bases. CDR3 size: 14 residues. Germline V lookup: CDR1 SGHAT, CDR2 FQDESV (reference sequence). Trimming took 2 bases from V and 3 from J; bases not matched to a gene: 4. CDR3 nucleotide sequence: TGTGCCAGCAGCTTATCCCCGGGGGGCTACGAGCAGTACTTC. It specifies CASSLSPGGYEQYF.